Listed below are T cell receptor beta chains from one sample, sequenced in a study of blood T cell repertoires in COVID-19. Clones were sequenced by immunoSEQ multiplex PCR, and TCRdb holds only the in-frame ones, with some missing. The data hold hundreds of thousands of clones, with roughly 85% observed a single time. Material for sequencing was peripheral blood. The source of these receptors is a human donor in a cohort sampled during active COVID-19. The CDR3 runs from the conserved cysteine through the conserved F or W. The D gene is left open where the match is weak. Clone size is shown for a subset of rows, as once, few, many or a class of expanded clone.

>TRBV19|NA|TRBJ2-3|NA
CASSINSGGRGTDTQYF
TGTGCCAGTAGTATAAACTCGGGGGGCCGAGGCACAGATACGCAGTATTTT
>TRBV2|NA|TRBJ2-1|NA
CASSSRQAATYNEQFF
TGTGCCAGCAGTTCCCGACAGGCCGCAACGTACAATGAGCAGTTCTTC
>TRBV7-8|NA|TRBJ2-2|few
CAIRGGNTGELFF
TGTGCCATAAGGGGGGGAAACACCGGGGAGCTGTTTTTT
>TRBV3-1/TRBV3-2|TRBD1|TRBJ2-7|NA
CASSQGNRGYEQYF
TGTGCCAGCAGCCAAGGTAACAGGGGGTACGAGCAGTACTTC
>TRBV24-1|NA|TRBJ1-5|NA
CATSDPEEPNQPQHF
TGTGCCACCAGTGATCCCGAAGAGCCCAATCAGCCCCAGCATTTT
>TRBV3-1/TRBV3-2|NA|TRBJ2-7|NA
CASSRDMLYEQYF
TGTGCCAGCAGCCGGGACATGCTCTACGAGCAGTACTTC
>TRBV19|NA|TRBJ1-4|NA
CASSIHREILEKLFF
TGTGCCAGTAGTATACACCGAGAGATACTTGAAAAACTGTTTTTT
>TRBV7-3|NA|TRBJ2-6|NA
CASSSQNLGANVLTF
TGTGCCAGCAGCTCGCAGAACCTTGGGGCCAACGTCCTGACTTTC
>TRBV27|NA|TRBJ1-4|once
CASSYIPGSVEKLFF
TGTGCCAGCAGTTATATCCCTGGGAGTGTGGAAAAACTGTTTTTT
>TRBV7-9|NA|TRBJ2-7|NA
CASSLGNGRGYEQYF
TGTGCCAGCAGCTTGGGGAACGGCAGGGGCTACGAGCAGTACTTC